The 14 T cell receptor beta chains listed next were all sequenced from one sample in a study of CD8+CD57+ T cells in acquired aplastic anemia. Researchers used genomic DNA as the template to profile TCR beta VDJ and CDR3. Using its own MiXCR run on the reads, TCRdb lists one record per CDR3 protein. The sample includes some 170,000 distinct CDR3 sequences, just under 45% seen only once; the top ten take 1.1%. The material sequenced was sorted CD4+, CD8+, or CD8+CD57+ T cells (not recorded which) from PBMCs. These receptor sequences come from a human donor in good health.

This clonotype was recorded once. The CDR3 bases are TGTGCCAGCAGCTTGGCGGGGGGCAGTTACTACTACGAGCAGTACTTC. This codes for CASSLAGGSYYYEQYF. The chain has TRBV11-1 and TRBJ2-7, with 8 bases identical to TRBD2. V lost 3 bases to trimming and J lost 3 bases; unmatched junction nucleotides: 10. The length of the CDR3 is 16 residues. Germline V gene sequence: CDR1 SGHAT, CDR2 FQDESV (reference sequence).

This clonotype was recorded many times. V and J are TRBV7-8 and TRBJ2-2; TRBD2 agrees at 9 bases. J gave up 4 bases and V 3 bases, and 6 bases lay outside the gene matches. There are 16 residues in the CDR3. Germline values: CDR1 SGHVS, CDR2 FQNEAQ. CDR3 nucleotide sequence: TGTGCCAGCAGCTTGCGCGGGGGGGGGCGCACCGGGGAGCTGTTTTTT. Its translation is CASSLRGGGRTGELFF.

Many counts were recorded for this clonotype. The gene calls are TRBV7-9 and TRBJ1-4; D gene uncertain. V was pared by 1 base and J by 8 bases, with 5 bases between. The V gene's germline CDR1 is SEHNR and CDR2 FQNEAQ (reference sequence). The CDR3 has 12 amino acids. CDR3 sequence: CASSLEPEKLFF. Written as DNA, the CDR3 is TGTGCCAGCAGCTTAGAGCCGGAAAAACTGTTTTTT.

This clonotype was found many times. This CDR3 is CSVGGQGEKLFF. The DNA for the CDR3 is TGCAGCGTTGGGGGCCAGGGTGAAAAACTGTTTTTT. This chain connects TRBV29-1 to TRBJ1-4, with D tentatively TRBD1 (5 bases). V dropped 4 bases and J dropped 7 bases, with 10 bases sitting between them. Germline lookup yields CDR1 SQVTM and CDR2 ANQGSEA. The CDR3 covers 12 residues.

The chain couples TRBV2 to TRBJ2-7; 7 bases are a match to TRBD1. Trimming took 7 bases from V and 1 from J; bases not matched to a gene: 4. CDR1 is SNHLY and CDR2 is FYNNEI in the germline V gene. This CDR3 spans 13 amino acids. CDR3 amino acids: CASNRGQSYEQYF. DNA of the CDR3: TGTGCCAGCAACAGGGGACAGTCCTACGAGCAGTACTTC.

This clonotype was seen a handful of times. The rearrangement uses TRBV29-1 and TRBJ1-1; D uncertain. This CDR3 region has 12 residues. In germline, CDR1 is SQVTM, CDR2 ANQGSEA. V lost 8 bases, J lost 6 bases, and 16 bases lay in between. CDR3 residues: CSSKSGASEAFF. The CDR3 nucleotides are TGCAGCTCCAAGTCAGGAGCCTCTGAAGCTTTCTTT.

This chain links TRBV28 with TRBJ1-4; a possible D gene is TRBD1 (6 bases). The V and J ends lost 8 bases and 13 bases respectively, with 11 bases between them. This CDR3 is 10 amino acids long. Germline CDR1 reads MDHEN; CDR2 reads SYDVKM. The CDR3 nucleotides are TGTGCCAGCGGGGGGCGAAGACTGTTTTTT. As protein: CASGGRRLFF.

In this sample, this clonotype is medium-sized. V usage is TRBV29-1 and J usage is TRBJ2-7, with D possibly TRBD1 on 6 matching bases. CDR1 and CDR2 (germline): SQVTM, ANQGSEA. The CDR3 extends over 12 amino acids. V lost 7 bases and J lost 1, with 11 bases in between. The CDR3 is CSGSTGSYEQYF. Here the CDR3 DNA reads TGCAGCGGTAGCACAGGGTCCTACGAGCAGTACTTC.

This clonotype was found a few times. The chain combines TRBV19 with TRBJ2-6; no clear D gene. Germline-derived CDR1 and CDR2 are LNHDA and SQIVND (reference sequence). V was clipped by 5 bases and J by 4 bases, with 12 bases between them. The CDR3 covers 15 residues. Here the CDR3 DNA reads TGTGCCAGTAGTCTCTCAAGAAGAGGGGCCAACGTCCTGACTTTC. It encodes CASSLSRRGANVLTF.

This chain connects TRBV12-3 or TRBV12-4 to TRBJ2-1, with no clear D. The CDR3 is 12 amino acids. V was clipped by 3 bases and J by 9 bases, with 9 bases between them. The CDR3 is CASSFLLGEQFF. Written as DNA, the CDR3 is TGTGCCAGCAGTTTCCTCTTAGGTGAGCAGTTCTTC.

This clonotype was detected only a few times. CDR3 in amino acids: CASSVPAINTEAFF. CDR3 coding DNA: TGTGCCAGCAGCGTCCCCGCCATAAACACTGAAGCTTTCTTT. The chain uses TRBV28 and TRBJ1-1; D ambiguous. V gave up 6 bases and J gave up 2 bases, with 13 bases separating them. This CDR3 has 14 residues. Per germline, CDR1 MDHEN and CDR2 SYDVKM. Drawing the rest from reference TRBV28 and TRBJ1-1, the complete variable domain is DVKVTQSSRYLVKRTGEKVFLECVQDMDHENMFWYRQDPGLGLRLIYFSYDVKMKEKGDIPEGYSVSREKKERFSLILESASTNQTSMYLCASSVPAINTEAFFGQGTRLTVV.

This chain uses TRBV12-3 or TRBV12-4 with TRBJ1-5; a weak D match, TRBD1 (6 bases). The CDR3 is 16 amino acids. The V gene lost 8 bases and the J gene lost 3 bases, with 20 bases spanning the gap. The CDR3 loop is CASGTRQAANNQPQHF. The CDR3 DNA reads TGTGCCAGCGGGACACGACAGGCAGCCAACAATCAGCCCCAGCATTTT.

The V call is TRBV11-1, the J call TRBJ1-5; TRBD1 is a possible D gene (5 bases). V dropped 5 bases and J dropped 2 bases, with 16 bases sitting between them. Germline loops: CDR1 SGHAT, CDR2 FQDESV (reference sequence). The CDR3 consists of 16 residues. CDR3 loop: CASSPGTLAGNQPQHF. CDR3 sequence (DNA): TGTGCCAGCAGCCCGGGGACCCTCGCAGGCAATCAGCCCCAGCATTTT.

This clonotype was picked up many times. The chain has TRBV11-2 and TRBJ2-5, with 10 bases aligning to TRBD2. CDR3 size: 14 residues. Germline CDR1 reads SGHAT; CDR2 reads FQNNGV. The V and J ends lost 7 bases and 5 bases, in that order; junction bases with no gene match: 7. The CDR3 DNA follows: TGTGCCAGCAACGTAGCGGGAGGACGGGAGACCCAGTACTTC. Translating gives CASNVAGGRETQYF.